This T cell receptor (gamma chain) was obtained from a study of human gamma delta and Vdelta1 T cells. About this clone itself: The antigen is unknown. Sequence at one end of the junction differs from germline and may be a read error.

TCRdb reran clone calling via CATT on the PCR reads. The sample holds over 7,500 gamma-chain clones, around 45% seen once. This CDR3 comprises 15 residues. CDR1 and CDR2 (germline): GITISATS, ISYDGTV (reference sequence). This receptor was identified in a human donor in good health. The rearrangement uses TRGV9 and TRGJ1 or TRGJ2. The material sequenced was Vdelta1 gamma-delta T cells from blood grown in culture (DOT cells). The CDR3 DNA reads TGTGCCTTGTGGGGTGCCCTTGGGTCGGATTATAAGAAACTGTTC. Translated, it gives CALWGALGSDYKKLF.